This T cell receptor (beta chain) was sequenced during a study of blood T cell repertoires in COVID-19. Germline V gene lookup returns CDR1 SGHTS and CDR2 YDEGEE. The CDR3 runs to 17 residues. V dropped 4 bases and J dropped 3; count of bases not matched to a gene: 14. Here immunoSEQ multiplex PCR was the method, and the copy in TCRdb shows in-frame clones only, minus some. The table includes tens of thousands of clones, over 85% detected once. This chain links TRBV5-8 with TRBJ2-7; the match to TRBD2 covers 9 bases. Sequences were obtained from peripheral blood. This TCR derives from a human donor with active COVID-19. The donor label of this sample is uncertain. CDR3 coding DNA: TGTGCCAGCAGCGAGGGGGGCCTAGCGGGGATATTCTACGAGCAGTACTTC. It encodes CASSEGGLAGIFYEQYF.